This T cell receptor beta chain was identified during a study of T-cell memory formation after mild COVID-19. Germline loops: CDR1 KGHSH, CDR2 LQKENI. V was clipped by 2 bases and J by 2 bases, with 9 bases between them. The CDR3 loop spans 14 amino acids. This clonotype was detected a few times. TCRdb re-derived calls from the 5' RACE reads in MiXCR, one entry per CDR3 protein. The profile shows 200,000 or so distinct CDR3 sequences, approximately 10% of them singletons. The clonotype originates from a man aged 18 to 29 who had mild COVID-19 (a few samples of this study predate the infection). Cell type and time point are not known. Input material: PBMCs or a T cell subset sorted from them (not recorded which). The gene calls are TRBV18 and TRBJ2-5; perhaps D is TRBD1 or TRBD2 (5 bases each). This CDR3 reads CASSPEGIQETQYF. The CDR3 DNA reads TGTGCCAGCTCACCAGAGGGGATACAAGAGACCCAGTACTTC. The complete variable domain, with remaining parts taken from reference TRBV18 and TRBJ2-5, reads NAGVMQNPRHLVRRRGQEARLRCSPMKGHSHVYWYRQLPEEGLKFMVYLQKENIIDESGMPKERFSAEFPKEGPSILRIQQVVRGDSAAYFCASSPEGIQETQYFGPGTRLLVL.